This TCR beta chain originates from a study of OX40 agonist ivuxolimab in advanced cancers. Points from the study as a whole: Expansion of clones was among the lowest in partial responders at 0.1-3.0 mg/kg. There were also nonresponders showing low normalized T-cell clonal expansion.

Germline V gives CDR1 SGHDT, CDR2 YYEEEE. Trimming stripped 1 base from V and 1 base from J, with 8 bases between. The CDR3 spans 15 residues. The protocol was immunoSEQ multiplex PCR, while the TCRdb copy is restricted to in-frame clones and leaves out a portion. The sample lists over 65,000 clones, 75% to 90% occurring once. With respect to this clone: Its antigen is currently unknown.

The sample in question was CD4+ or CD8+ T cells sorted from blood, obtained in a trial of the OX40 agonist ivuxolimab. This chain uses TRBV5-6 with TRBJ2-2; the D call may be TRBD1 or TRBD2 (5 bases each). This receptor was taken from an adult with an advanced solid tumor such as melanoma, head and neck, liver or kidney cancer. This chain's CDR3 is CASSLKGRNTGELFF. The DNA of the CDR3 is TGTGCCAGCAGCTTGAAGGGGAGGAACACCGGGGAGCTGTTTTTT.